These 15 T cell receptor beta chains came from one sample sequenced in a study of post-analysis software for immune sequencing data. General study points: The study found TRBV5-6, TRBV5-1 and TRBV20-1 among five or six TRBV segments more frequent in patients than controls.

Incorporated into the TCR beta cDNA libraries were unique molecular identifiers, which served to reduce PCR and sequencing biases. TCRdb re-analysed the PCR reads in MiXCR, keeping a single row per CDR3 protein. The sample has 450,000 to 650,000 distinct CDR3 sequences, roughly 46% seen once. No antigen is known for these receptors. What was sequenced was blood. Receptors originate from a girl aged 10 to 17 with multiple sclerosis.

The gene calls are TRBV7-9 and TRBJ1-2; D uncertain. Germline CDR1 is SEHNR and CDR2 is FQNEAQ (reference sequence). V dropped 5 bases and J dropped 4 bases, with 14 bases sitting between them. The CDR3 length is 14 residues. DNA of the CDR3: TGTGCCAGCAGCCACCTGAGAGTGCCCTATGGCTACACCTTC. Protein: CASSHLRVPYGYTF.

The chain joins TRBV6-1 to TRBJ2-5; 15 bases are shared with TRBD2. Germline V gives CDR1 MNHNS, CDR2 SASEGT. The CDR3 sequence is 17 residues long. The V gene end was trimmed by 4 bases and the J gene end by 4 bases; junction bases not matched to a gene: 7. The CDR3 region has the DNA TGTGCCAGCAGTGCACCGGGACTAGCGGGGGGAAGAGAGACCCAGTACTTC. It is translated as CASSAPGLAGGRETQYF.

This clonotype was found a few times. The rearrangement links TRBV21-1 to TRBJ1-1; TRBD1 is the table's D call, not checked against the DNA. TRBV21-1 is an annotated pseudogene. This CDR3 has 17 residues. The CDR3 reads CASSNGDRPSKGAEAFF. For the CDR3, the DNA is TGTGCCAGCAGCAACGGGGACAGGCCCTCGAAGGGGGCTGAAGCTTTCTTT.

In this sample, this clonotype turned up a few times. V and J are TRBV12-3 or TRBV12-4 and TRBJ1-2; D is ambiguous. The V end lost 8 bases, the J end lost 6 bases, and 4 bases lay between the germline ends. The CDR3 covers 9 residues. The CDR3 spells CASGNGYTF. CDR3 coding DNA: TGTGCCAGCGGCAATGGCTACACCTTC.

This clonotype was seen a handful of times. The chain links TRBV10-3 to TRBJ2-7, with D perhaps matching TRBD1 or TRBD2 (5 bases each). V lost 2 bases to trimming and J lost 12 bases, with 14 bases between them. Germline assignment: CDR1 ENHRY and CDR2 SYGVKD. There are 12 residues in the CDR3. The CDR3 region has the DNA TGTGCCATCAGTGAGGATAGGGGACCCACGTACTTC. Amino acids: CAISEDRGPTYF.

The chain couples TRBV10-3 to TRBJ2-5; D not certain. Germline-derived CDR1 and CDR2 are ENHRY and SYGVKD. V was trimmed by 1 base and J by 5 bases, leaving 8 bases between them. The CDR3 length is 13 residues. This CDR3 is CAISEWDSETQYF. CDR3 DNA: TGTGCCATCAGTGAGTGGGATTCGGAGACCCAGTACTTC.

This clonotype was found once. The chain combines TRBV6-4 with TRBJ1-2; D is unclear. Trimming stripped 10 bases from V and 0 bases from J, with 12 bases between. Germline loops: CDR1 MRHNA, CDR2 SNTAGT. The CDR3 length is 13 residues. The CDR3, as DNA: TGTGCCACCGGGCACGAAGCTAACTATGGCTACACCTTC. Translation gives CATGHEANYGYTF.

This clonotype was seen a handful of times. The chain recombines TRBV12-5 with TRBJ2-5; D is perhaps TRBD2 (5 bases). There are 13 residues in the CDR3. V shed 3 bases and J shed 2 bases, with 7 bases lying between them. CDR1 is LGHNT and CDR2 is FRNRAP in the germline V gene. CDR3 protein: CASGFGVQETQYF. In DNA form, the CDR3 reads TGTGCTAGTGGTTTCGGGGTACAAGAGACCCAGTACTTC.

This rearrangement joins TRBV27 to TRBJ1-2; possible D gene TRBD1, 5 bases. Germline V CDR1 and CDR2: MNHEY, SMNVEV (reference sequence). With 3 bases removed from V and 4 bases from J, the gap between germline ends came to 18 bases. The CDR3 sequence is 16 residues long. CDR3 in amino acids: CASSFDGAEASYGYTF. Here the CDR3 DNA reads TGTGCCAGCAGTTTTGACGGGGCAGAAGCATCCTATGGCTACACCTTC.

The chain carries TRBV12-3 or TRBV12-4 and TRBJ1-2; 9 bases align to TRBD1. The CDR3 is made up of 14 amino acids. After removal of 6 bases from V and 6 bases from J, the junction contained 8 bases not matched to a gene. DNA of the CDR3: TGTGCCAGCAGCCCCAGGGGACAGGGAGATGGCTACACCTTC. This encodes CASSPRGQGDGYTF.

In this sample, this clonotype turned up a few times. The rearrangement links TRBV6-5 to TRBJ2-1; TRBD2 is a possible D gene (6 bases). The germline V gene has CDR1 MNHEY and CDR2 SVGAGI. With 0 bases removed from V and 7 bases from J, the gap between germline ends came to 13 bases. The CDR3 runs 15 residues. CDR3 residues: CASSYSSGRENEQFF. CDR3 coding DNA: TGTGCCAGCAGTTACTCCAGTGGTCGGGAGAATGAGCAGTTCTTC.

This clonotype was seen only a few times. V gene TRBV20-1 combines with J gene TRBJ1-5, with unresolved D. The CDR3 length is 13 residues. Per germline, CDR1 DFQATT and CDR2 SNEGSKA (reference sequence). The ends were cut back, 2 bases at V and 4 bases at J, with 9 bases in the middle. In DNA form, the CDR3 reads TGCAGTGCTAGATCCTGGGCAAATCAGCCCCAGCATTTT. It specifies CSARSWANQPQHF.

This clonotype was counted a few times. The chain has TRBV7-2 and TRBJ1-6; no reliable D call. This CDR3 has 14 residues. Per the germline V gene, CDR1 is SGHTA and CDR2 is FQGNSA. Trimming took off 2 bases at V and 7 bases at J, with 9 bases between the two ends. In DNA form, the CDR3 reads TGTGCCAGCAGCTTATTCGGGTTAAATTCACCCCTCCACTTT. Encoded protein: CASSLFGLNSPLHF.

This clonotype was observed a handful of times. The chain employs TRBV6-5 and TRBJ2-1, with D possibly matching TRBD1 (6 bases). The germline V and J ends were trimmed by 2 bases and 6 bases, with 14 bases remaining between them. Per the germline V gene, CDR1 is MNHEY and CDR2 is SVGAGI. CDR3 length: 15 amino acids. The CDR3 sequence is CASSYGPDSANEQFF. The CDR3 DNA sequence: TGTGCCAGCAGTTACGGGCCGGACAGCGCCAATGAGCAGTTCTTC.

The V and J genes are TRBV29-1 and TRBJ2-7, with TRBD1 matching over 8 bases. There are 12 residues in the CDR3. V lost 6 bases and J lost 2; bases outside the gene matches: 3. CDR1 is SQVTM, CDR2 ANQGSEA, per germline. The CDR3 nucleotides read TGCAGCGTACGGGACAGGCCCTACGAGCAGTACTTC. It specifies CSVRDRPYEQYF.